The rows below give T cell receptor beta chains drawn from one sample of a study of blood T cell repertoires in COVID-19. The repertoire was sequenced with immunoSEQ multiplex PCR; TCRdb's copy has only in-frame clones and lacks some. The sample has hundreds of thousands of clones, 85% seen once; the top ten hold roughly 5%. Sequencing input: peripheral blood. These receptors were collected from a man in his fifties or sixties with active or convalescent COVID-19. Both conserved end residues are part of each CDR3. Fields, in order: V gene, clone size, D gene, J gene, CDR3 protein, CDR3 DNA. A D gene is named only where the DNA matches it firmly. Size is omitted from some rows. Given values are once, few, many or a class for expanded clones.

V gene: TRBV7-2
clone size: .
D gene: .
J gene: TRBJ2-5
CDR3 protein: CASSLTGTSKTQYF
CDR3 DNA: TGTGCCAGCAGCTTAACCGGGACTTCTAAGACCCAGTACTTC

V gene: TRBV7-2
clone size: few
D gene: .
J gene: TRBJ2-7
CDR3 protein: CASSLGGLAGYEQYF
CDR3 DNA: TGTGCCAGCAGTCTCGGTGGGCTAGCCGGCTACGAGCAGTACTTC

V gene: TRBV15
clone size: .
D gene: TRBD2
J gene: TRBJ2-1
CDR3 protein: CATSEALAGGTSHEQFF
CDR3 DNA: TGTGCCACCAGCGAGGCCTTAGCGGGAGGAACGTCACATGAGCAGTTCTTC

V gene: TRBV12-3/TRBV12-4
clone size: once
D gene: .
J gene: TRBJ1-2
CDR3 protein: CASTLGWPYGYTF
CDR3 DNA: TGTGCCAGCACCTTGGGCTGGCCATATGGCTACACCTTC

V gene: TRBV5-6
clone size: .
D gene: TRBD1
J gene: TRBJ2-1
CDR3 protein: CASSMDRGNEQFF
CDR3 DNA: TGTGCCAGCAGCATGGACAGGGGCAATGAGCAGTTCTTC

V gene: TRBV2
clone size: .
D gene: .
J gene: TRBJ2-3
CDR3 protein: CASRADSDTQYF
CDR3 DNA: TGTGCCAGCAGGGCGGACTCAGATACGCAGTATTTT

V gene: TRBV18
clone size: .
D gene: .
J gene: TRBJ2-3
CDR3 protein: CASSPLAGSTDTQYF
CDR3 DNA: TGTGCCAGCTCACCACTGGCAGGGAGCACAGATACGCAGTATTTT

V gene: TRBV6-5
clone size: once
D gene: .
J gene: TRBJ1-1
CDR3 protein: CASTPAQGPEAFF
CDR3 DNA: TGTGCCAGCACCCCGGCACAGGGCCCTGAAGCTTTCTTT

V gene: TRBV7-8
clone size: .
D gene: .
J gene: TRBJ2-2
CDR3 protein: CASSPDRLIPTGELFF
CDR3 DNA: TGTGCCAGCAGCCCGGACAGACTAATCCCTACCGGGGAGCTGTTTTTT

V gene: TRBV29-1
clone size: .
D gene: .
J gene: TRBJ1-2
CDR3 protein: CSVEVGGYGYTF
CDR3 DNA: TGCAGCGTTGAAGTAGGGGGCTATGGCTACACCTTC

V gene: TRBV11-3
clone size: .
D gene: .
J gene: TRBJ1-5
CDR3 protein: CASSLRFLAGRGSGQPQHF
CDR3 DNA: TGTGCCAGCAGCTTAAGGTTCCTAGCGGGCAGGGGCAGTGGTCAGCCCCAGCATTTT

V gene: TRBV30
clone size: .
D gene: .
J gene: TRBJ1-4
CDR3 protein: CAWRGGGIGEKLFF
CDR3 DNA: TGTGCCTGGAGGGGAGGAGGTATTGGTGAAAAACTGTTTTTT

V gene: TRBV5-5
clone size: few
D gene: .
J gene: TRBJ1-5
CDR3 protein: CASSTSVGRGNQPQHF
CDR3 DNA: TGTGCCAGCAGCACCTCGGTAGGCAGGGGCAATCAGCCCCAGCATTTT

V gene: TRBV5-1
clone size: .
D gene: .
J gene: TRBJ2-7
CDR3 protein: CASRVALNVYEQYF
CDR3 DNA: TGCGCCAGCAGAGTAGCACTTAACGTCTACGAGCAGTACTTC